The 5 T cell receptor beta chains given below trace back to one sample, sequenced in a study of shared clonotypes between healthy human individuals. TCRdb's copy holds only in-frame clones and misses some; the assay was immunoSEQ multiplex PCR. Of hundreds of thousands of clones listed, over 65% were seen once; the top ten hold more than 1.5%. Sequencing input: memory CD4+ T cells sorted from blood. Regarding subset: CD45RA-negative fraction. Every receptor here comes from a woman aged 30 to 39 in good health.

In its sample, this clone was seen a few times. The CDR3 reads CASSILGGTYNEQFF. In nucleotides, the CDR3 is TGTGCCAGTAGTATCCTGGGCGGGACTTACAATGAGCAGTTCTTC. The gene calls are TRBV19 and TRBJ2-1; tentatively, D is TRBD2 (6 bases). V lost 3 bases to trimming and J lost 4 bases, with 13 bases between them. In germline, CDR1 is LNHDA, CDR2 SQIVND (reference sequence). The CDR3 is 15 amino acids. The variable domain in full, completed from reference TRBV19 and TRBJ2-1, reads DGGITQSPKYLFRKEGQNVTLSCEQNLNHDAMYWYRQDPGQGLRLIYYSQIVNDFQKGDIAEGYSVSREKKESFPLTVTSAQKNPTAFYLCASSILGGTYNEQFFGPGTRLTVL.

The chain couples TRBV10-3 to TRBJ2-3, with TRBD2 identical over 8 bases. This CDR3 has 15 amino acids. Germline lookup yields CDR1 ENHRY and CDR2 SYGVKD. The V gene end was trimmed by 6 bases and the J gene end by 0 bases; junction bases not matched to a gene: 5. The CDR3 DNA reads TGTGCCATCAGGATAGCGGGACCAAGCACAGATACGCAGTATTTT. It translates to CAIRIAGPSTDTQYF.

This chain joins TRBV5-1 and TRBJ2-1; 16 bases line up with TRBD2. Per the germline V gene, CDR1 is SGHRS and CDR2 is YFSETQ. The CDR3 contains 17 residues. V lost 7 bases and J lost 5; bases outside the gene matches: 9. The CDR3 bases are TGCGCCAGCCGAACCGGGACTAGCGGGAGGGCCGACAATGAGCAGTTCTTC. Protein: CASRTGTSGRADNEQFF.

Note on this clone: Germline and junction disagree at one end, which may indicate a read error. The V gene is TRBV10-3, the J gene TRBJ2-5; 8 nucleotides agree with TRBD2. Germline V gene data show CDR1 as ENHRY and CDR2 as SYGVKD. The CDR3 has 12 residues. In nucleotides, the CDR3 is TGCGCGACTAGCGCGGTACAAGAGACCCAGTACTTC. It specifies CATSAVQETQYF.

The chain carries TRBV28 and TRBJ2-7; D might be TRBD1 (5 bases). The CDR3 contains 15 residues. The germline V and J ends were trimmed by 7 bases and 0 bases, with 16 bases remaining between them. CDR1 and CDR2 (germline): MDHEN, SYDVKM. The CDR3 protein is CASKKGVGSSYEQYF. The CDR3 coding sequence is TGTGCCAGCAAGAAAGGGGTCGGTTCCTCCTACGAGCAGTACTTC. Filled out from reference TRBV28 and TRBJ2-7, the complete variable domain reads DVKVTQSSRYLVKRTGEKVFLECVQDMDHENMFWYRQDPGLGLRLIYFSYDVKMKEKGDIPEGYSVSREKKERFSLILESASTNQTSMYLCASKKGVGSSYEQYFGPGTRLTVT.